The T cell receptor (beta chain) described here comes from a study of blood T cell repertoires in COVID-19. Profiled with immunoSEQ multiplex PCR; TCRdb holds only in-frame clones, not every one. The data contain tens of thousands of clones, 75% to 90% of them singletons. Trimming shortened V by 6 bases and J by 0 bases, and 8 bases separated the two germline ends. The CDR3 totals 14 residues. Germline V gene data show CDR1 as MNHEY and CDR2 as SVGEGT. The rearrangement links TRBV6-2 or TRBV6-3 to TRBJ1-4, with no clear D. The sequenced sample was peripheral blood. The clonotype originates from a man aged 50-59 years with active or convalescent COVID-19. This CDR3 is CASSFQATNEKLFF. CDR3 sequence (DNA): TGTGCCAGCAGCTTCCAGGCAACTAATGAAAAACTGTTTTTT.